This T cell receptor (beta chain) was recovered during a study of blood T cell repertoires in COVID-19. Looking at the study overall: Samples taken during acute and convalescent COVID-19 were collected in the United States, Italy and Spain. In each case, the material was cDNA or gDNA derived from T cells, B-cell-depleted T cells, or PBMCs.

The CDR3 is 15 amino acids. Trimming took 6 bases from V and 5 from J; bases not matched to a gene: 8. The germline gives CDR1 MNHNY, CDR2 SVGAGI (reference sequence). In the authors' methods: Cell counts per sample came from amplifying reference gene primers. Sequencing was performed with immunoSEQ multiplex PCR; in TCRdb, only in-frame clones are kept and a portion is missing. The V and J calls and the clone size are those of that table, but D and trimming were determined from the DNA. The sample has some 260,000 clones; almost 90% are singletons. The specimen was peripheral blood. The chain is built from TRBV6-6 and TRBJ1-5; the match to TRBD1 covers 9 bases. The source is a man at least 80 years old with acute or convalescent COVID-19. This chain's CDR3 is CASRPGQGEHQPQHF. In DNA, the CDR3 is TGTGCCAGCAGGCCGGGACAGGGAGAACATCAGCCCCAGCATTTT.